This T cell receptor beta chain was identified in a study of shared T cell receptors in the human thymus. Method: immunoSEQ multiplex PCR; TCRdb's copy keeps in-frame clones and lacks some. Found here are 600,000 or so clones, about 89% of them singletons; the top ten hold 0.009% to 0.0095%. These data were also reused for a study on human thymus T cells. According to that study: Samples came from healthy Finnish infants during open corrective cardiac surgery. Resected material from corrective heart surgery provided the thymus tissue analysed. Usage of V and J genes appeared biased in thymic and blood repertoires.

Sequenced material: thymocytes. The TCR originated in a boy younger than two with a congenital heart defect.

In DNA form, the CDR3 reads TGTGCCAGTAGTATATTTTCAGTTCCCTTTAACTATGGCTACACCTTC. Its protein is CASSIFSVPFNYGYTF. The genes are TRBV19 and TRBJ1-2, with D unresolved. V lost 2 bases and J 1 base, leaving 14 bases between the germline ends. Germline V gene data show CDR1 as LNHDA and CDR2 as SQIVND (reference sequence). This CDR3 has 16 residues.